The 17 T cell receptor beta chains reported below all come from one sample, sequenced in a study of T cell responses to AZD1222 COVID-19 vaccine. Sequenced by immunoSEQ multiplex PCR; TCRdb stores in-frame clones only, minus some. The table includes approximately 120,000 clones, approximately 87% detected once. The starting material was peripheral blood, obtained on day 0 of AZD1222 vaccination. The receptors come from an adult in good health.

The rearrangement links TRBV7-2 to TRBJ2-2, with 7 positions matching TRBD1. CDR3 length: 15 residues. Per the germline V gene, CDR1 is SGHTA and CDR2 is FQGNSA. After removal of 5 bases from V and 3 bases from J, the junction contained 6 bases not matched to a gene. The CDR3 loop reads CASSLDRDDTGELFF. CDR3 bases: TGTGCCAGCAGCCTAGACAGGGACGACACCGGGGAGCTGTTTTTT.

The chain carries TRBV3-1 (or the pseudogene TRBV3-2) and TRBJ1-5, with 8 nucleotides matching TRBD1. J lost 4 bases, V lost 0 bases, and 5 bases had no gene match. Germline V lookup: CDR1 LGHDT, CDR2 YNNKEL (reference sequence). CDR3 length equals 16 residues. The CDR3 sequence is CASSQDRGTGNQPQHF. The CDR3 DNA follows: TGTGCCAGCAGCCAAGACAGGGGGACAGGTAATCAGCCCCAGCATTTT.

V is TRBV7-2 and J is TRBJ1-2; no clear D gene. Germline assignment: CDR1 SGHTA and CDR2 FQGNSA. The CDR3 is 12 amino acids. The V gene lost 8 bases and the J gene lost 4 bases, with 11 bases spanning the gap. CDR3 nucleotide sequence: TGTGCCAGCGGGAAAAAATCCTATGGCTACACCTTC. Amino acid sequence: CASGKKSYGYTF.

This chain's CDR3 is CASREGVAGELFF. The DNA of the CDR3 is TGTGCCAGCAGGGAGGGGGTTGCCGGGGAGCTGTTTTTT. The rearrangement joins TRBV12-3 or TRBV12-4 to TRBJ2-2; possibly TRBD1 or TRBD2 for D (6 bases each). This CDR3 comprises 13 residues. Trimming took off 6 bases at V and 6 bases at J, with 11 bases between the two ends.

The V and J genes are TRBV30 and TRBJ1-2; a possible D gene is TRBD1 (6 bases). Germline CDR1 and CDR2: GTSNPN and SVGIG (reference sequence). This CDR3 has 14 residues. V lost 2 bases and J 2 bases, leaving 12 bases between the germline ends. CDR3 in amino acids: CAWSRPGQNYGYTF. In DNA, the CDR3 is TGTGCCTGGAGTCGTCCAGGACAGAACTATGGCTACACCTTC.

CDR3 coding DNA: TGCAGTGCTAGTCGGGGAGGCCATAATTCACCCCTCCACTTT. This sequence encodes CSASRGGHNSPLHF. The chain has TRBV20-1 and TRBJ1-6; no clear D. Looked up from germline, CDR1 is DFQATT and CDR2 is SNEGSKA (reference sequence). The CDR3 consists of 14 residues. Trimming cost V 3 bases and J 5 bases, with 11 bases left between them.

The CDR3 is CATSDPLYGYEQFF. The CDR3 DNA follows: TGTGCCACCAGTGATCCCCTTTATGGGTATGAGCAGTTCTTC. The V gene is TRBV24-1, the J gene TRBJ2-1; D unclear. CDR3 length equals 14 residues. Germline lookup yields CDR1 KGHDR and CDR2 SFDVKD. Trimming took off 3 bases at V and 8 bases at J, with 13 bases between the two ends.

The gene calls are TRBV28 and TRBJ2-7; D might be TRBD2 (6 bases). V shed 7 bases and J shed 1 base, with 8 bases lying between them. Germline loops: CDR1 MDHEN, CDR2 SYDVKM. This CDR3 is built from 12 residues. As DNA, the CDR3 is TGTGCCAGCACCGCGGGGTCCTACGAGCAGTACTTC. This gives the protein CASTAGSYEQYF.

CDR3 bases: TGTGCCAGCAGCTTAGGTCAGGCGGAGAATCAGCCCCAGCATTTT. Translating it yields CASSLGQAENQPQHF. This rearrangement joins TRBV7-2 to TRBJ1-5; D is ambiguous. V was shortened by 1 base and J by 4 bases, with 11 bases between the two germline ends. Germline V gene lookup returns CDR1 SGHTA and CDR2 FQGNSA. CDR3 length: 15 amino acids.

The V gene is TRBV19, the J gene TRBJ1-5; 9 nucleotides line up with TRBD1. The V gene's germline CDR1 is LNHDA and CDR2 SQIVND (reference sequence). The CDR3 has 14 amino acids. With V trimmed by 4 bases and J by 4 bases, 2 bases remained unmatched. In DNA form, the CDR3 reads TGTGCCAGTAGTACTGGACAGGGGAATCAGCCCCAGCATTTT. The encoded protein is CASSTGQGNQPQHF.

The rearrangement joins TRBV28 to TRBJ1-5, with D hard to call. Germline V lookup: CDR1 MDHEN, CDR2 SYDVKM. Trimming removed 6 bases at V and 0 bases at J, with 12 bases between. The length of the CDR3 is 15 residues. In nucleotides, the CDR3 is TGTGCCAGCAGGCCCAGTATGGGTAGCAATCAGCCCCAGCATTTT. Its translation: CASRPSMGSNQPQHF.

The chain links TRBV9 to TRBJ2-7, with TRBD2 matching over 11 bases. Unmatched junction bases numbered 3, after V lost 3 bases and J lost 4 bases. The CDR3 contains 14 residues. Germline V gene lookup returns CDR1 SGDLS and CDR2 YYNGEE. The DNA for the CDR3 is TGTGCCAGCAGCGGGGCTAGCGGGAGGTACGAGCAGTACTTC. Translation gives CASSGASGRYEQYF.

This rearrangement joins TRBV15 to TRBJ1-4; D remains ambiguous. The CDR3 covers 13 residues. Germline V lookup: CDR1 LNHNV, CDR2 YYDKDF (reference sequence). The ends were cut back, 8 bases at V and 2 bases at J, with 9 bases in the middle. CDR3 residues: CATAIGTNEKLFF. CDR3 DNA sequence: TGTGCCACCGCAATTGGGACTAATGAAAAACTGTTTTTT. Drawing the rest from reference TRBV15 and TRBJ1-4, the complete variable domain is DAMVIQNPRYQVTQFGKPVTLSCSQTLNHNVMYWYQQKSSQAPKLLFHYYDKDFNNEADTPDNFQSRRPNTSFCFLDIRSPGLGDTAMYLCATAIGTNEKLFFGSGTQLSVL.

The rearrangement joins TRBV10-1 to TRBJ2-3, with 12 positions matching TRBD2. This CDR3 has 16 residues. Per the germline V gene, CDR1 is WNHNN and CDR2 is SYGVQD (reference sequence). After removal of 7 bases from V and 6 bases from J, the junction contained 11 bases not matched to a gene. CDR3 amino acids: CASTRPLAGGGDTQYF. The CDR3 DNA follows: TGCGCCAGCACACGGCCACTAGCGGGAGGAGGGGATACGCAGTATTTT.

V and J are TRBV11-2 and TRBJ2-2; D perhaps matches TRBD1 (6 bases). The V gene's germline CDR1 is SGHAT and CDR2 FQNNGV. The CDR3 covers 17 residues. V was shortened by 3 bases and J by 6 bases, with 20 bases between the two germline ends. As DNA, the CDR3 is TGTGCCAGCAGCTTCCAAGGGGGACCGGGTCCACCCGGGGAGCTGTTTTTT. It specifies CASSFQGGPGPPGELFF.

The V and J genes are TRBV7-3 and TRBJ1-5; TRBD1 aligns across 9 bases. The CDR3 runs to 14 residues. Germline V gene data show CDR1 as SGHTA and CDR2 as FQGTGA. Trimming at V came to 5 bases and at J to 2 bases, leaving 1 base not matched to a gene. The CDR3 reads CASSRTGGNQPQHF. The CDR3 nucleotides read TGTGCCAGCAGCAGGACAGGGGGCAATCAGCCCCAGCATTTT.

This clone is a singleton in its sample. The V gene is TRBV3-1 (or the pseudogene TRBV3-2), the J gene TRBJ1-3; no clear D. V dropped 3 bases and J dropped 1 base, with 10 bases sitting between them. CDR3 length: 15 residues. Germline V gene data show CDR1 as LGHDT and CDR2 as YNNKEL (reference sequence). The CDR3 nucleotides are TGTGCCAGCAGCCAGAGCCAGCTTTCTGGAAACACCATATATTTT. This sequence encodes CASSQSQLSGNTIYF.